This T cell receptor (beta chain) stems from a study of T cells in tumors after PD-1 blockade. For the study at large: Blood samples averaged roughly 110,000 templates (range roughly 22,000-280,000) and over 35,000 unique clonotypes.

Assay: immunoSEQ multiplex PCR; the TCRdb copy retains only in-frame clones and omits some. There are 45,000 to 60,000 clones in the sample; around 85% occur only once, and over 7.5% lies in the top ten. Germline CDR1 is MNHEY and CDR2 is SVGAGI. This CDR3 has 15 residues. V trimming: 5 bases; J trimming: 4 bases; junction bases outside the gene matches: 3. The sequence was collected from a human donor with advanced basal cell or squamous cell carcinoma (not recorded which). The material sequenced was PBMCs, taken before anti-PD-1 therapy. The rearrangement joins TRBV6-5 to TRBJ2-3; 13 bases agree with TRBD2. CDR3 bases: TGTGCCAGCAGTACTAGCGGGGGGGCCCCAGATACGCAGTATTTT. It codes for CASSTSGGAPDTQYF.